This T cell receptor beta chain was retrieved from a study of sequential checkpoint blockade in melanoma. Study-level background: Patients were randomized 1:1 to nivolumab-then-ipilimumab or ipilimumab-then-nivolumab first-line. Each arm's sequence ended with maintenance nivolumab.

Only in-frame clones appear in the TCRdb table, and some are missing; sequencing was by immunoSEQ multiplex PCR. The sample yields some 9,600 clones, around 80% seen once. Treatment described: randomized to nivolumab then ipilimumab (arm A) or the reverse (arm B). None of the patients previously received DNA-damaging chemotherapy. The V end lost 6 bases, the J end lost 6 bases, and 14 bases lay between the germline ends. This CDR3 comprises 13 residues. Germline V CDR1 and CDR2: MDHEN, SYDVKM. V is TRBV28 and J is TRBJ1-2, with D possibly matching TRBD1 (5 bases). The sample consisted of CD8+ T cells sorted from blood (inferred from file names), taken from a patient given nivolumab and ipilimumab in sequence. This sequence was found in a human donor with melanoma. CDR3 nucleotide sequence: TGTGCCAGCAGCCTTAACCGGGGGAATGGCTACACCTTC. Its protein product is CASSLNRGNGYTF.